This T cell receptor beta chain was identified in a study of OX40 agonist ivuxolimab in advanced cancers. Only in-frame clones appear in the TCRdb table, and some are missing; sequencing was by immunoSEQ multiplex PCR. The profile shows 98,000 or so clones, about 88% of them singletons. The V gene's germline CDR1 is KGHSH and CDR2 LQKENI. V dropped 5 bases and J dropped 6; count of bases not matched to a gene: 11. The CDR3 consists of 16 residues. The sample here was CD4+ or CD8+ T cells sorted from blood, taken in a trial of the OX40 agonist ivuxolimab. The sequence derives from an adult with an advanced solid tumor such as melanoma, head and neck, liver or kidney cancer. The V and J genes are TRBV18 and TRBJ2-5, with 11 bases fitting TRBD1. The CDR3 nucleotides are TGTGCCAGCTCAGGTTCCGGGACAGGGGGTTATCAGACCCAGTACTTC. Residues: CASSGSGTGGYQTQYF.